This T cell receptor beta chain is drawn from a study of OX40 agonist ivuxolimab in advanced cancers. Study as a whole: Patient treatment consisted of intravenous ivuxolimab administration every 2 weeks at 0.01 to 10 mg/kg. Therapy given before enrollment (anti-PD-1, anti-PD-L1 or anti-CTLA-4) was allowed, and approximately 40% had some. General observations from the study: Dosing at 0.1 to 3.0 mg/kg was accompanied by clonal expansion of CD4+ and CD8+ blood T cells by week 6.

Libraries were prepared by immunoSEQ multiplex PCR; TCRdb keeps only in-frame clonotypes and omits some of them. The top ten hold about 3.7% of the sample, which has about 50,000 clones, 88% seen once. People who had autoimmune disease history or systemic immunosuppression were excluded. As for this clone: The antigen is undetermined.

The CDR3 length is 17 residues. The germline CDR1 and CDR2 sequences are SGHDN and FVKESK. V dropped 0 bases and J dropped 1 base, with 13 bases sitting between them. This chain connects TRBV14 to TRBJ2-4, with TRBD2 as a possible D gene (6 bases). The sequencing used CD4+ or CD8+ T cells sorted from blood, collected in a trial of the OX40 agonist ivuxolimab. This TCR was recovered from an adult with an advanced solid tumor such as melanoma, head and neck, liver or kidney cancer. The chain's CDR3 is CASSQDSGGTAKNIQYF. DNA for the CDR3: TGTGCCAGCAGCCAAGATTCCGGCGGGACTGCCAAAAACATTCAGTACTTC.